This T cell receptor (beta chain) was found in a study of blood T cell repertoires in COVID-19. Whole-study context: COVID-19 samples from acute and convalescent phases originated in the United States, Italy and Spain. PBMCs, B-cell-depleted T cells, or T cells provided the cDNA or gDNA that made up the material.

Cohort 3 recovered donors had two negative PCRs, clearance, or symptom resolution. Germline CDR1 and CDR2: SGHTA and FQGNSA. V was cut by 3 bases and J by 2 bases, with 14 bases left in between. The CDR3 has 16 residues. In the original workflow: Estimation of nucleated cell counts relied on the amplification of reference gene primers. Repertoires were generated with immunoSEQ multiplex PCR, while TCRdb's copy carries only in-frame clones and drops some. That table is the source of V, J and clone size, and D and trimming were worked out from the DNA. The sample lists 150,000 to 200,000 clones; roughly 83% were seen once.

Sample: PBMCs or T cells enriched from blood (not recorded which). This TCR was recovered from a woman in her fifties or sixties who had recovered from COVID-19. The chain carries TRBV7-2 and TRBJ1-5; tentative D call: TRBD1 (5 bases). As DNA, the CDR3 is TGTGCCAGCAGCTTCGAAGGGGTGTATGGCAATCAGCCCCAGCATTTT. Protein sequence: CASSFEGVYGNQPQHF.